This TCR beta chain was identified during a study of OX40 agonist ivuxolimab in advanced cancers. At the level of the study: Treatment received earlier with anti-PD-1, anti-PD-L1 or anti-CTLA-4 agents was allowed, and under 50% had some. Study conclusions and caveats: CD4+ T cells averaged fewer expanded clones than CD8+ T cells. Both CD4+ and CD8+ T cell populations in blood had undergone clonal expansion by week 6 at 0.1 to 3.0 mg/kg. Low levels of normalized T-cell clonal expansion also appeared in some nonresponders.

TCRdb keeps only in-frame clones here, not all; method: immunoSEQ multiplex PCR. The sample shows roughly 30,000 clones, 90% of them seen only once. About this clone itself: Its antigen is currently unknown.

The TCR sequence derives from an adult with an advanced solid tumor such as melanoma, head and neck, liver or kidney cancer. The sequences come from CD4+ or CD8+ T cells sorted from blood, collected in a trial of the OX40 agonist ivuxolimab.

The CDR3 nucleotides are TGCGCCAGCAGCCAAGATCGGACGGCCCCTATAAGGACGGATGAGCAGTTCTTC. This codes for CASSQDRTAPIRTDEQFF. This chain joins TRBV4-1 and TRBJ2-1; D not resolved. Germline V gives CDR1 MGHRA, CDR2 YSYEKL. The CDR3 runs to 18 residues. Trimming removed 0 bases from V and 8 bases from J, with 23 bases in between.